Listed below are T cell receptor beta chains from one sample, sequenced in a study of T cell responses to AZD1222 COVID-19 vaccine. Libraries were prepared by immunoSEQ multiplex PCR; TCRdb keeps only in-frame clonotypes and omits some of them. The data show around 70,000 clones, about 90% seen once. The sequences come from peripheral blood, collected 28 days after the second AZD1222 dose. The receptor set was obtained from an adult who received the AZD1222 COVID-19 vaccine. Both conserved end residues are part of each CDR3. The D gene is left open where the match is weak. Expanded clones get a size class; other rows say once, few or many, or leave the size out.

V	J	D	size	DNA	CDR3
TRBV18	TRBJ1-1	-	-	TGTGCCAGCTCACCGGGACAAGACACTGAAGCTTTCTTT	CASSPGQDTEAFF
TRBV5-4	TRBJ1-2	-	-	TGTGCCAGCAGCTTTTCTGGGCCTTGGGGCTACACCTTC	CASSFSGPWGYTF
TRBV4-3	TRBJ1-2	-	-	TGCGCCAGCAGTTTGCTCGGGGCACGGGGCTACACCTTC	CASSLLGARGYTF
TRBV24-1	TRBJ2-1	TRBD2	once	TGTGCCACCGCCGGGACTAGCGGCTACAATGAGCAGTTCTTC	CATAGTSGYNEQFF
TRBV4-1	TRBJ1-3	-	once	TGCGCCAGCGGTCGCGGGGGGACTGGAAACACCATATATTTT	CASGRGGTGNTIYF
TRBV6-6	TRBJ1-2	-	-	TGTGCCAGCAGTGGAGACAGAAACTATGGCTACACCTTC	CASSGDRNYGYTF
TRBV5-6	TRBJ2-1	-	-	TGTGCCAGCAGCTTGGCCGGCCATGAGCAGTTCTTC	CASSLAGHEQFF
TRBV10-3	TRBJ1-1	-	-	TGTGCCATCAGTGAAGGGCAGGCCTCAGGAGCTTTCTTT	CAISEGQASGAFF
TRBV18	TRBJ2-5	TRBD2	-	TGTGCCAGCTCACCAGGGGACGGGAGGTCCCAGTACTTC	CASSPGDGRSQYF
TRBV27	TRBJ1-5	-	-	TGTGCCAGCAGTTTTGGACCCAGGCAGCCCCAGCATTTT	CASSFGPRQPQHF
TRBV29-1	TRBJ2-5	-	-	TGCAGCGTTGTGCCTAGCTATAAAGAGACCCAGTACTTC	CSVVPSYKETQYF
TRBV10-3	TRBJ1-3	-	-	TGTGCCATCAGGGGACTGGGGAGCCGTGGAAACACCATATATTTT	CAIRGLGSRGNTIYF
TRBV5-1	TRBJ2-7	TRBD2	-	TGCGCCAGCAGCTCCCAGCGGGAGGTCCCCTACGAGCAGTACTTC	CASSSQREVPYEQYF
TRBV29-1	TRBJ2-7	TRBD2	-	TGCAGCGTGGGGGGAGGGAGGGCCCACGAGCAGTACTTC	CSVGGGRAHEQYF
TRBV13	TRBJ1-2	TRBD1	-	TGTGCCAGCAGCTTAGACAGGGGGGACTATGGCTACACCTTC	CASSLDRGDYGYTF
TRBV7-2	TRBJ1-6	-	-	TGTGCCAGCAGGGGAATGAAGGTCCGTAATTCACCCCTCCACTTT	CASRGMKVRNSPLHF
TRBV19	TRBJ1-2	-	medium-sized	TGTGCCAGTAGTATGGGCCCAGACTCACTCTATGGCTACACCTTC	CASSMGPDSLYGYTF
TRBV6-5	TRBJ2-7	TRBD1	-	TGTGCCAGCACTCGGGACAGGGGAAGGGAGCAGTACTTC	CASTRDRGREQYF
TRBV24-1	TRBJ1-5	-	-	TGTGCCACCAGTCAAAATCAGCCCCAGCATTTT	CATSQNQPQHF
TRBV9	TRBJ1-2	-	-	TGTGCCAGCGGATCCCAGGGAGCCCGTGGTTACACCTTC	CASGSQGARGYTF
TRBV6-5	TRBJ2-5	-	-	TGTGCCAGCAATTTCTGGGGAGAGACCCAGTACTTC	CASNFWGETQYF
TRBV30	TRBJ2-1	TRBD2	-	TGTGCCTGTCCTGTGGTGGCCCGCGGGAGCTTTACCTATGAGCAGTTCTTC	CACPVVARGSFTYEQFF
TRBV18	TRBJ1-1	-	-	TGTGCCAGCTCACCGACGGTTAGGACTGAAGCTTTCTTT	CASSPTVRTEAFF
TRBV30	TRBJ1-4	-	-	TGTGCCTGGAGTAACAGGGTCTTTAATGAAAAACTGTTTTTT	CAWSNRVFNEKLFF
TRBV7-9	TRBJ2-7	TRBD2	-	TGTGCCAGCAGCTCCACCCTGTCACTAGCGGGGTTCGACGAGCAGTACTTC	CASSSTLSLAGFDEQYF
TRBV5-1	TRBJ1-2	TRBD1	-	TGCGCCAGCAGCTTGTACAGGGGCGAACTCGGCTACACCTTC	CASSLYRGELGYTF
TRBV29-1	TRBJ1-4	TRBD1	-	TGCAGCGCCAGAGGGGGACAGGGGGCAACTAATGAAAAACTGTTTTTT	CSARGGQGATNEKLFF
TRBV9	TRBJ2-7	-	-	TGTGCCAGCAGCGTAGGAACGGGAAGCTCCTACGAGCAGTACTTC	CASSVGTGSSYEQYF
TRBV12-3/TRBV12-4	TRBJ1-2	-	-	TGTGCCAGCTTGGGATCGAACTATGGCTACACCTTC	CASLGSNYGYTF
TRBV24-1	TRBJ2-3	-	-	TGTGCCACCAGTGCCGGACAGCTGAGCACAGATACGCAGTATTTT	CATSAGQLSTDTQYF
TRBV3-1/TRBV3-2	TRBJ1-4	TRBD1	-	TGTGCCAGCAGCCCTCGGGACAGGGGAAATGAAAAACTGTTTTTT	CASSPRDRGNEKLFF
TRBV3-1/TRBV3-2	TRBJ2-1	-	-	TGTGCCAGCAGCCAAGATGTCGGTTACAATGAGCAGTTCTTC	CASSQDVGYNEQFF
TRBV6-5	TRBJ1-1	-	-	TGTGCCAGCAGATATATACAGCGGAACACTGAAGCTTTCTTT	CASRYIQRNTEAFF
TRBV5-1	TRBJ2-1	TRBD1	-	TGCGCCAGCAGCCTGCAGGGGGCGGTTTACAATGAGCAGTTCTTC	CASSLQGAVYNEQFF
TRBV3-1/TRBV3-2	TRBJ2-7	-	-	TGTGCCAGCAGCCTGATAACTAGCCGGTACCACGAGCAGTACTTC	CASSLITSRYHEQYF
TRBV5-1	TRBJ2-1	-	-	TGCGCCAGCAGCCCACTAGCCCCTGAGCAGTTCTTC	CASSPLAPEQFF
TRBV6-5	TRBJ1-1	-	-	TGTGCCAGCAGTTACTCGTTCTCTGGAAGTGACACTGAAGCTTTCTTT	CASSYSFSGSDTEAFF
TRBV27	TRBJ2-2	-	-	TGTGCCAGCAGTCCCTATAACACCGGGGAGCTGTTTTTT	CASSPYNTGELFF
TRBV12-2	TRBJ2-7	-	once	TGTGCACGTACTGGTCGGGAGGCCCATTACTACGAGCAGTACTTC	CARTGREAHYYEQYF
TRBV5-6	TRBJ2-7	TRBD2	-	TGTGCCAGCAGCTGGCAAGGGACTACCACCTACGAGCAGTACTTC	CASSWQGTTTYEQYF
TRBV4-3	TRBJ2-1	TRBD2	-	TGCGCCAGCAGCCAAGGCCTAGCGGGAGGGTATGGCAATGAGCAGTTCTTC	CASSQGLAGGYGNEQFF
TRBV7-7	TRBJ2-6	-	once	TGTGCTAGCAGCATGGGGGGTACTGGGGCCAACGTCCTGACTTTC	CASSMGGTGANVLTF
TRBV3-1/TRBV3-2	TRBJ1-3	-	-	TGTGCCAGCAGCCAAGAGGGCAGCCGAAACACCATATATTTT	CASSQEGSRNTIYF
TRBV6-2/TRBV6-3	TRBJ2-7	-	few	TGTGCCAGCAGTTACTCGACAGTGAGCTCCTACGAGCAGTACTTC	CASSYSTVSSYEQYF
TRBV7-9	TRBJ2-5	-	-	TGTGCCAGCAGCCGAGTCGGGGAGACCCAGTACTTC	CASSRVGETQYF
TRBV11-2	TRBJ2-2	-	-	TGTGCCAGCAGCTCGCTGGGGGCAGACACCGGGGAGCTGTTTTTT	CASSSLGADTGELFF
TRBV25-1	TRBJ2-1	-	-	TGTGCCAGCAGTGATCTTAGCGCCTACTACAATGAGCAGTTCTTC	CASSDLSAYYNEQFF
TRBV4-1	TRBJ1-1	TRBD1	once	TGCGCCAGCAGGGGAACCGGGACAGGGGAGGAGAACACTGAAGCTTTCTTT	CASRGTGTGEENTEAFF
TRBV5-4	TRBJ2-3	TRBD2	-	TGTGCCAGCAGCGTAGGGACTAGCGGGAGCCTGGCAGATACGCAGTATTTT	CASSVGTSGSLADTQYF
TRBV6-5	TRBJ1-6	TRBD1	once	TGTGCCAGCACTACGACAGGGGACAATTCACCCCTCCACTTT	CASTTTGDNSPLHF
TRBV6-1	TRBJ2-4	-	-	TGTGCCAGCAGTGAAAACTGGAGAGGCCCCAGGGGCATTCAGTACTTC	CASSENWRGPRGIQYF
TRBV18	TRBJ2-5	-	-	TGTGCCAGCTCACCTGGTAGGCAAGAGACCCAGTACTTC	CASSPGRQETQYF
TRBV11-1	TRBJ1-1	TRBD1	-	TGTGCCAGCAGCTATCTGACAGGGGTGAACACTGAAGCTTTCTTT	CASSYLTGVNTEAFF
TRBV21-1	TRBJ2-1	-	-	TGTGCCAGCAGCAAAGACGGTGTCGAGGCCTACAATGAGCAGTTCTTC	CASSKDGVEAYNEQFF
TRBV19	TRBJ2-7	-	-	TGTGCCAGTAGTATAGCTGGGGACGGGGAGCAGTACTTC	CASSIAGDGEQYF
TRBV30	TRBJ1-5	-	-	TGTGCCTGGAGTGCCTCGCATCAGGGTGGTAGCAATCAGCCCCAGCATTTT	CAWSASHQGGSNQPQHF
TRBV9	TRBJ2-3	-	few	TGTGCCAGCAGCCTCAGCGGCGGAACCACAGATACGCAGTATTTT	CASSLSGGTTDTQYF
TRBV19	TRBJ2-7	-	few	TGTGCCAGTAGTGGGCCAGGGTTTTACGAGCAGTACTTC	CASSGPGFYEQYF